A selection of T cell receptor beta chains follows, all from one sample in a study of blood T cell repertoires in COVID-19. The repertoire was sequenced with immunoSEQ multiplex PCR; TCRdb's copy has only in-frame clones and lacks some. The sample holds 240,000 or so clones, approximately 83% seen once. The sequenced sample was PBMCs or T cells enriched from blood (not recorded which). The source is a woman in her forties with acute COVID-19. The CDR3 runs from the conserved cysteine through the conserved F or W. A D gene is named only where the DNA matches it firmly. The size entry is marked missing in some rows and otherwise reads once, few, many or a size class.

DNA: TGTGCCAGCAGCTTGCGGACTAGCGGGGTTCCCTCACAAGAGACCCAGTACTTC
CDR3: CASSLRTSGVPSQETQYF
length: 18
D: TRBD2
size: NA
J: TRBJ2-5
V: TRBV5-5

DNA: TGTGCCAGCAGCGTGGGGACAATGGGCGAGACCCAGTACTTC
CDR3: CASSVGTMGETQYF
length: 14
D: NA
size: NA
J: TRBJ2-5
V: TRBV9

DNA: TGTGCCAGCAGCTACCAAGCGACCGAAAATGAGCAGTTCTTC
CDR3: CASSYQATENEQFF
length: 14
D: NA
size: NA
J: TRBJ2-1
V: TRBV11-3

DNA: TGCAGCGTTGAAGGGCCGGGACTAGCGAGGGGCGATGAGCAGTTCTTC
CDR3: CSVEGPGLARGDEQFF
length: 16
D: TRBD2
size: NA
J: TRBJ2-1
V: TRBV29-1

DNA: TGTGCCAGCAGCGAACAGGGGTTAGCTTCACCCCTCCACTTT
CDR3: CASSEQGLASPLHF
length: 14
D: TRBD1
size: NA
J: TRBJ1-6
V: TRBV9

DNA: TGTGCCAGTAAGGCAGGGCCCTCCTACAATGAGCAGTTCTTC
CDR3: CASKAGPSYNEQFF
length: 14
D: NA
size: NA
J: TRBJ2-1
V: TRBV19

DNA: TGTGCCAGCAGCCCCTACACGACAGGGGTCGCTAACTATGGCTACACCTTC
CDR3: CASSPYTTGVANYGYTF
length: 17
D: TRBD1
size: NA
J: TRBJ1-2
V: TRBV7-8

DNA: TGTGCCAGCACCCTGATTGGGGACAGCAACACCGGGGAGCTGTTTTTT
CDR3: CASTLIGDSNTGELFF
length: 16
D: NA
size: once
J: TRBJ2-2
V: TRBV21-1

DNA: TGTGCCAGTACCCCCTCTAGCGGGATTGGAGAGCAGTACTTC
CDR3: CASTPSSGIGEQYF
length: 14
D: TRBD2
size: NA
J: TRBJ2-7
V: TRBV19

DNA: TGTGCCAGCAGCAGGACTAGCGGGAGGGCAGCTACGCAGTATTTT
CDR3: CASSRTSGRAATQYF
length: 15
D: TRBD2
size: NA
J: TRBJ2-3
V: TRBV3-1/TRBV3-2

DNA: TGTGCCAGTAGTAGTAGCGGAGACAATGAGCAGTTCTTC
CDR3: CASSSSGDNEQFF
length: 13
D: NA
size: NA
J: TRBJ2-1
V: TRBV19

DNA: TGTGCTCGGGGCGGGGAGCTGTTTTTT
CDR3: CARGGELFF
length: 9
D: NA
size: NA
J: TRBJ2-2
V: TRBV2

DNA: TGTGCCAGCAGCATAGATACGCAGTATTTT
CDR3: CASSIDTQYF
length: 10
D: NA
size: NA
J: TRBJ2-3
V: TRBV12-3/TRBV12-4

DNA: TGTGCCTGGAGTTCTGCGGACAGTCCTGGTTTTCAGCCCCAGCATTTT
CDR3: CAWSSADSPGFQPQHF
length: 16
D: NA
size: NA
J: TRBJ1-5
V: TRBV30

DNA: TGTGCCAGCAGTGAAGGGCCCCGACTAGCGGACAAAGAGACCCAGTACTTC
CDR3: CASSEGPRLADKETQYF
length: 17
D: TRBD2
size: NA
J: TRBJ2-5
V: TRBV25-1

DNA: TGTGCCCTTGGACAGGGGGTTAACTATGGCTACACCTTC
CDR3: CALGQGVNYGYTF
length: 13
D: TRBD1
size: NA
J: TRBJ1-2
V: TRBV30

DNA: TGTGCCTGGAGTCGACAGGGGGTGTCGGAGCTGTTTTTT
CDR3: CAWSRQGVSELFF
length: 13
D: TRBD1
size: NA
J: TRBJ2-2
V: TRBV30

DNA: TGTGCCAGCAGCCGAACGGACAGATCTGGAAACACCATATATTTT
CDR3: CASSRTDRSGNTIYF
length: 15
D: NA
size: NA
J: TRBJ1-3
V: TRBV16

DNA: TGTGCCAGTAGTAACACGGGACAGGGTTTCGGCTATGGCTACACCTTC
CDR3: CASSNTGQGFGYGYTF
length: 16
D: TRBD1
size: NA
J: TRBJ1-2
V: TRBV19

DNA: TGCAGCGTGGCCCCGGGACTAGCGGGAGGAGAGCAGTTCTTC
CDR3: CSVAPGLAGGEQFF
length: 14
D: TRBD2
size: NA
J: TRBJ2-1
V: TRBV29-1

DNA: TGTGCCAGCAGTCGGGCCTACAATGAGCAGTTCTTC
CDR3: CASSRAYNEQFF
length: 12
D: NA
size: NA
J: TRBJ2-1
V: TRBV28

DNA: TGTGCCAGCACCCGGGGACTGGGGGACTATGGCTACACCTTC
CDR3: CASTRGLGDYGYTF
length: 14
D: NA
size: once
J: TRBJ1-2
V: TRBV5-5

DNA: TGTGCCAGTAGTAACCAGAACCCCACAGATACGCAGTATTTT
CDR3: CASSNQNPTDTQYF
length: 14
D: NA
size: NA
J: TRBJ2-3
V: TRBV19

DNA: TGTGCCAGCAGCTTAGAAGGGGGTCTGAGTTCACCCCTCCACTTT
CDR3: CASSLEGGLSSPLHF
length: 15
D: NA
size: NA
J: TRBJ1-6
V: TRBV7-9

DNA: TGCGCCAGCAGACCTGGCGGGGGCAACGGCGGGGAGCTGTTTTTT
CDR3: CASRPGGGNGGELFF
length: 15
D: NA
size: NA
J: TRBJ2-2
V: TRBV5-1